This T cell receptor (beta chain) was observed in a study of blood T cell repertoires in COVID-19. For the study at large: Italy, Spain and the United States were the sources of the convalescent and acute COVID-19 samples. Nucleic acid was either cDNA or gDNA, and it came from T cells, B-cell-depleted T cells, or PBMCs.

This CDR3 is 13 amino acids long. From germline, CDR1 is LNHDA and CDR2 SQIVND (reference sequence). The V gene lost 5 bases and the J gene lost 2 bases, with 9 bases spanning the gap. The authors' processing: Counts of nucleated cells, estimated from reference gene primer amplification, were obtained. The method was immunoSEQ multiplex PCR; TCRdb's version includes in-frame clones alone and lacks a portion of them. V, J and clone size were drawn from that table, and D and trimming were deduced from the DNA. Of approximately 240,000 clones listed, 84% are singletons. This TCR was recovered from a woman aged 80 or older with active or convalescent COVID-19. This chain links TRBV19 with TRBJ1-1; maybe TRBD1 (6 bases). The sequenced sample consisted of peripheral blood. This CDR3 is CASSAQGNTEAFF. CDR3 nucleotide sequence: TGTGCCAGTAGTGCACAGGGAAACACTGAAGCTTTCTTT.